This paragraph reports one T cell receptor beta chain. In the authors' workflow: Reference gene primer amplification yielded estimated nucleated cell counts. The assay was immunoSEQ multiplex PCR, and TCRdb's table has in-frame clones only and misses some. The V and J calls and clone size were taken over from that table, and D and trimming were inferred from the DNA. The sample has around 270,000 clones, 80% to 90% seen once; the top ten hold roughly 5.1%. These data originate in a study of blood T cell repertoires in COVID-19. Study overall: There were acute and convalescent COVID-19 samples, and they came from the United States, Italy and Spain. Sources were T cells, B-cell-depleted T cells, or PBMCs; the material itself was cDNA or gDNA.

Trimming left V 1 base short and J 5 bases short, with 9 bases between. This CDR3 contains 13 residues. CDR1 LNHDA and CDR2 SQIVND come from the germline V gene (reference sequence). The origin of this receptor is a man in his forties with acute or convalescent COVID-19. Sample: peripheral blood. This rearrangement joins TRBV19 to TRBJ2-7; D not resolved. In DNA, the CDR3 is TGTGCCAGTAGTATAGTCCTGGGCCACGAGCAGTACTTC. This sequence encodes CASSIVLGHEQYF.